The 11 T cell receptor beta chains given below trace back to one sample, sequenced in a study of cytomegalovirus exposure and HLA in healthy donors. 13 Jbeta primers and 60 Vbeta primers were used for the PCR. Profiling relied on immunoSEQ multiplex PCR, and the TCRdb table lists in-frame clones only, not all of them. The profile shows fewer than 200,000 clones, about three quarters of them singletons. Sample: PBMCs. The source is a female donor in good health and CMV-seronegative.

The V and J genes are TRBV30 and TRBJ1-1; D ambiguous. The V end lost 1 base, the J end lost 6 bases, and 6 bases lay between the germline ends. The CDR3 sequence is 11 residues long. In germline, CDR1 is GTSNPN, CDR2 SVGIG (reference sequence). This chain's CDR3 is CAWSAGAEAFF. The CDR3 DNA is TGTGCCTGGAGTGCCGGGGCTGAAGCTTTCTTT. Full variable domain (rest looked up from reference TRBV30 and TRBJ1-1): SQTIHQWPATLVQPVGSPLSLECTVEGTSNPNLYWYRQAAGRGLQLLFYSVGIGQISSEVPQNLSASRPQDRQFILSSKKLLLSDSGFYLCAWSAGAEAFFGQGTRLTVV.

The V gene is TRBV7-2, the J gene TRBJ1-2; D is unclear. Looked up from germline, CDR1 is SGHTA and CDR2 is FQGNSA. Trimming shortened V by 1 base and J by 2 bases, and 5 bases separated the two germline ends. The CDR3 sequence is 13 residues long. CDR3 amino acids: CASSLDGNYGYTF. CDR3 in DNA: TGTGCCAGCAGCTTAGACGGGAACTATGGCTACACCTTC.

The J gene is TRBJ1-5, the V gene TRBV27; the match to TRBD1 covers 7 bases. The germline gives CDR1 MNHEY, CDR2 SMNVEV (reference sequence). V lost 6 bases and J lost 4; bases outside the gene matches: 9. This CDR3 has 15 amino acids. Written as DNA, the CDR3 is TGTGCCAGCAGCCCACAGGGGACAATAAATCAGCCCCAGCATTTT. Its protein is CASSPQGTINQPQHF.

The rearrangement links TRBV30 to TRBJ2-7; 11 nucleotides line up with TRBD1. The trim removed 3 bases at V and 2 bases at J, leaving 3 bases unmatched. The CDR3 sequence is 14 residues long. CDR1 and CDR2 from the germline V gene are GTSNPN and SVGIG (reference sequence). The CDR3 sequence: CAWRPGQGAYEQYF. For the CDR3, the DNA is TGTGCCTGGAGGCCGGGACAGGGGGCCTACGAGCAGTACTTC.

The CDR3 nucleotides read TGCGCCAGCAGCTTAGCGCCGGGTCCGGGTGGCTACACCTTC. Protein product: CASSLAPGPGGYTF. This chain joins TRBV4-1 and TRBJ1-2, with no clear D. Trimming removed 5 bases at V and 7 bases at J, with 17 bases between. This CDR3 has 14 residues. CDR1 MGHRA and CDR2 YSYEKL come from the germline V gene.

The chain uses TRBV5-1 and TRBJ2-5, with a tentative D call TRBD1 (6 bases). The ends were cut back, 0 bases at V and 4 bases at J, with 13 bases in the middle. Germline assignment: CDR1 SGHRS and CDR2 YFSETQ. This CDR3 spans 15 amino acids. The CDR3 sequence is CASSLAHRARETQYF. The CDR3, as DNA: TGCGCCAGCAGCTTGGCCCACAGGGCACGAGAGACCCAGTACTTC.

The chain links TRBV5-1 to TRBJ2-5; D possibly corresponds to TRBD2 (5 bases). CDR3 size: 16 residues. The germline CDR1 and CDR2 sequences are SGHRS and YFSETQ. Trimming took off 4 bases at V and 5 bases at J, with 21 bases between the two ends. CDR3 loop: CASSPRTQEGGETQYF. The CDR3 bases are TGCGCCAGCAGCCCTCGGACTCAAGAGGGTGGGGAGACCCAGTACTTC.

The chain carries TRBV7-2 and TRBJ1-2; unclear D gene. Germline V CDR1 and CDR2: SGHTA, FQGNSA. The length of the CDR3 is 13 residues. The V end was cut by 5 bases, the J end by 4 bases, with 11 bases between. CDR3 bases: TGTGCCAGCAGCCCAGTATCCGCCTATGGCTACACCTTC. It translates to CASSPVSAYGYTF.

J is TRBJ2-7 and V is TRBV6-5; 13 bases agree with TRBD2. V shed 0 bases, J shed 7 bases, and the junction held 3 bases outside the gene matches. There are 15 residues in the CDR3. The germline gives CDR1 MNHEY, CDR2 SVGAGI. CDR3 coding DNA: TGTGCCAGCAGTTACTCGACTAGCGGGGGGAAGGAGCAGTACTTC. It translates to CASSYSTSGGKEQYF.

CDR3 protein: CASSPPTGSHEQFF. The CDR3 region has the DNA TGTGCCAGCTCACCACCTACAGGGAGTCATGAGCAGTTCTTC. This chain joins TRBV18 and TRBJ2-1, with D possibly being TRBD1 (6 bases). The CDR3 loop spans 14 amino acids. Germline CDR1 and CDR2: KGHSH and LQKENI. Deletions cut 0 bases from V and 8 bases from J, with 11 bases between.

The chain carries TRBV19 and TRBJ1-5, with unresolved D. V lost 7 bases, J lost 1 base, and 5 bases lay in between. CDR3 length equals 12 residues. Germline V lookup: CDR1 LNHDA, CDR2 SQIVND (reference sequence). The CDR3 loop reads CASTRSNQPQHF. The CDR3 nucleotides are TGTGCCAGTACCAGGAGCAATCAGCCCCAGCATTTT.